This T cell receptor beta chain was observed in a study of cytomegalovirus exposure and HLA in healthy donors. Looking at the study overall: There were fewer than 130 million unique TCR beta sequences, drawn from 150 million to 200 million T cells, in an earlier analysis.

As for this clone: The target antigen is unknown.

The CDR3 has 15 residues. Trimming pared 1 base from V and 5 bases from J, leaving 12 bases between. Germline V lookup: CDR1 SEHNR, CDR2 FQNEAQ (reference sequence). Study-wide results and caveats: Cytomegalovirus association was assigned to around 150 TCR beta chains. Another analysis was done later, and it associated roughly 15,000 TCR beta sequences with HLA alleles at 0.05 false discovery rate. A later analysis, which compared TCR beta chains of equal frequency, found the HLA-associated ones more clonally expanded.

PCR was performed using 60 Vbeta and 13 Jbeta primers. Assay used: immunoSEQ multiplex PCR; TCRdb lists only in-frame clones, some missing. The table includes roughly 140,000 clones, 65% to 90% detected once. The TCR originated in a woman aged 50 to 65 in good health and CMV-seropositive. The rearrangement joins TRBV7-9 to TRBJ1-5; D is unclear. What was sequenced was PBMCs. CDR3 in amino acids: CASSLGQANDQPQHF. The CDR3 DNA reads TGTGCCAGCAGCTTAGGGCAGGCGAACGATCAGCCCCAGCATTTT.